This entry lists 28 T cell receptor beta chains sequenced from one sample in a study of shared clonotypes between healthy human individuals. Sequencing was performed with immunoSEQ multiplex PCR; in TCRdb, only in-frame clones are kept and a portion is missing. The sample carries 2.3 million or so clones, 85% to 95% recorded once. The specimen sequenced was naive CD4+ T cells from PBMCs. Stated subset: CD45RA+ positively selected. Every receptor here comes from a man between 18 and 35 years old in good health. Some clones in this sample may be carry-over from other donors' samples.

The chain links TRBV6-5 to TRBJ2-3, with D perhaps matching TRBD2 (7 bases). The CDR3 has 16 residues. Germline-derived CDR1 and CDR2 are MNHEY and SVGAGI. Trimming cost V 3 bases and J 0 bases, with 13 bases left between them. CDR3 bases: TGTGCCAGCAGTTATGGGGGGGGCCCTAGCACAGATACGCAGTATTTT. Protein sequence: CASSYGGGPSTDTQYF.

CDR3 in amino acids: CSVEEGRGHPEAFF. The CDR3 DNA reads TGCAGCGTTGAAGAAGGCAGGGGGCACCCTGAAGCTTTCTTT. The chain carries TRBV29-1 and TRBJ1-1; 8 nucleotides align to TRBD1. Germline V lookup: CDR1 SQVTM, CDR2 ANQGSEA. The J segment lost 6 bases and the V segment lost 0 bases, leaving 6 bases of the junction unmatched. The length of the CDR3 is 14 residues.

This chain connects TRBV5-5 to TRBJ2-7; a possible D gene is TRBD2 (5 bases). This CDR3 region has 15 residues. CDR1 and CDR2 (germline): SGHKS, YYEKEE (reference sequence). V was cut by 0 bases and J by 0 bases, with 10 bases left in between. CDR3 nucleotides: TGTGCCAGCAGCTTGGCCGAGCGGAGCTCCTACGAGCAGTACTTC. Translated: CASSLAERSSYEQYF. The variable domain in full, with the rest retrieved from reference TRBV5-5 and TRBJ2-7, is DAGVTQSPTHLIKTRGQQVTLRCSPISGHKSVSWYQQVLGQGPQFIFQYYEKEERGRGNFPDRFSARQFPNYSSELNVNALLLGDSALYLCASSLAERSSYEQYFGPGTRLTVT.

This rearrangement joins TRBV5-4 to TRBJ2-6, with a possible D match to TRBD2 (5 bases). Germline V CDR1 and CDR2: SGHNT, YYREEE (reference sequence). CDR3 length: 15 amino acids. V was pared by 4 bases and J by 2 bases, with 10 bases between. The CDR3 sequence is CASSRGNTGANVLTF. CDR3 coding DNA: TGTGCCAGCAGCCGGGGAAATACTGGGGCCAACGTCCTGACTTTC.

For this clone: This CDR3 is also generated by other DNA sequences in the sample. The chain carries TRBV5-1 and TRBJ2-1, with 9 positions matching TRBD2. The V gene's germline CDR1 is SGHRS and CDR2 YFSETQ. With V trimmed by 4 bases and J by 0 bases, 5 bases remained unmatched. The CDR3 sequence is 16 residues long. CDR3 nucleotide sequence: TGCGCCAGCAGCCTACTAGCGGGCAGCTCCTACAATGAGCAGTTCTTC. Translated: CASSLLAGSSYNEQFF. Drawing the rest from reference TRBV5-1 and TRBJ2-1, the complete variable domain is KAGVTQTPRYLIKTRGQQVTLSCSPISGHRSVSWYQQTPGQGLQFLFEYFSETQRNKGNFPGRFSGRQFSNSRSEMNVSTLELGDSALYLCASSLLAGSSYNEQFFGPGTRLTVL.

The chain has TRBV29-1 and TRBJ1-4; tentative D call: TRBD1 (5 bases). The V gene's germline CDR1 is SQVTM and CDR2 ANQGSEA. The V and J ends lost 2 bases and 0 bases respectively, with 13 bases between them. The CDR3 loop spans 16 amino acids. Here the CDR3 DNA reads TGCAGCGTTGAATTGTCAGGGACTTCAACTAATGAAAAACTGTTTTTT. Encoded protein: CSVELSGTSTNEKLFF.

The V call is TRBV18, the J call TRBJ2-3; the D gene could be TRBD1 or TRBD2 (6 bases each). Germline assignment: CDR1 KGHSH and CDR2 LQKENI. The CDR3 is made up of 16 amino acids. V was cut by 3 bases and J by 4 bases, with 17 bases left in between. CDR3 sequence: CASSPTAGGGADTQYF. As DNA, the CDR3 is TGTGCCAGCTCACCGACGGCCGGGGGCGGAGCAGATACGCAGTATTTT.

On this clone itself: This specimen includes other DNA sequences encoding the same CDR3. The J gene is TRBJ1-2, the V gene TRBV28; unclear D gene. Trimming left V 5 bases short and J 4 bases short, with 8 bases between. Germline V gives CDR1 MDHEN, CDR2 SYDVKM. The CDR3 spans 12 residues. Here the CDR3 reads CASSLALYGYTF. CDR3 sequence (DNA): TGTGCCAGCAGTCTGGCCCTCTATGGCTACACCTTC.

Note on this clone: The same CDR3 arises from other DNA sequences in this sample as well. The rearrangement uses TRBV27 and TRBJ1-5; D is perhaps TRBD1 (6 bases). CDR1 is MNHEY and CDR2 is SMNVEV in the germline V gene (reference sequence). The CDR3 loop spans 13 amino acids. The V and J ends lost 4 bases and 2 bases respectively, with 6 bases between them. This CDR3 reads CASSSGGNQPQHF. The CDR3, as DNA: TGTGCCAGCAGTTCAGGGGGCAATCAGCCCCAGCATTTT.

The chain combines TRBV6-4 with TRBJ1-4; a weak D match, TRBD1 (6 bases). The V gene's germline CDR1 is MRHNA and CDR2 SNTAGT. V was shortened by 2 bases and J by 6 bases, with 13 bases between the two germline ends. The CDR3 is made up of 15 amino acids. The DNA for the CDR3 is TGTGCCAGCAGTGACACAGGGAAGAGGGATGAAAAACTGTTTTTT. Translated, it gives CASSDTGKRDEKLFF.

V is TRBV29-1 and J is TRBJ2-3; unclear D gene. The V and J ends lost 4 bases and 7 bases respectively, with 9 bases between them. The CDR3 loop spans 11 amino acids. Germline CDR1 SQVTM, CDR2 ANQGSEA. CDR3 sequence (DNA): TGCAGCGTTGCCATGACTTATACGCAGTATTTT. Translated: CSVAMTYTQYF.

The genes are TRBV5-1 and TRBJ2-7; the D call may be TRBD1 or TRBD2 (5 bases each). V was cut by 0 bases and J by 2 bases, with 15 bases left in between. Germline V gives CDR1 SGHRS, CDR2 YFSETQ. The CDR3 is 16 residues long. CDR3 amino acids: CASSLDFAGTAYEQYF. The CDR3 DNA follows: TGCGCCAGCAGCTTGGACTTCGCCGGGACGGCCTACGAGCAGTACTTC.

The V call is TRBV5-1, the J call TRBJ2-6; 7 positions agree with TRBD1. Germline CDR1 and CDR2: SGHRS and YFSETQ. The CDR3 consists of 17 residues. Trimming cost V 4 bases and J 0 bases; bases outside gene matches: 7. CDR3 loop: CASSPGQRSSGANVLTF. The CDR3 nucleotides are TGCGCCAGCAGCCCGGGACAGCGATCCTCTGGGGCCAACGTCCTGACTTTC.

The chain links TRBV7-2 to TRBJ1-1; 9 nucleotides line up with TRBD1. Germline loops: CDR1 SGHTA, CDR2 FQGNSA. The length of the CDR3 is 14 residues. Trimming cost V 3 bases and J 5 bases; bases outside gene matches: 4. The CDR3 nucleotides are TGTGCCAGCAGCTTGGAACAGGGGGCTACTGAAGCTTTCTTT. As protein: CASSLEQGATEAFF.

The chain uses TRBV2 and TRBJ1-5, with 7 bases identical to TRBD1. The germline V gene encodes CDR1 SNHLY and CDR2 FYNNEI. V trimming: 4 bases; J trimming: 5 bases; junction bases outside the gene matches: 5. This CDR3 has 14 residues. The CDR3 protein is CASSGTTGDQPQHF. The CDR3, as DNA: TGTGCCAGCAGTGGGACTACAGGGGATCAGCCCCAGCATTTT.

The gene calls are TRBV30 and TRBJ2-7, with D unresolved. Germline V CDR1 and CDR2: GTSNPN, SVGIG (reference sequence). This CDR3 is built from 11 residues. V lost 1 base, J lost 5 bases, and 6 bases lay in between. Here the CDR3 reads CAWSGGHEQYF. The DNA of the CDR3 is TGTGCCTGGAGTGGTGGCCACGAGCAGTACTTC.

The genes are TRBV28 and TRBJ2-3; 10 positions agree with TRBD2. This CDR3 comprises 15 residues. Trimming removed 6 bases from V and 3 bases from J; junction bases left unmatched: 6. Looked up from germline, CDR1 is MDHEN and CDR2 is SYDVKM. The CDR3 region is CASSPSGSWTDTQYF. CDR3 nucleotides: TGTGCCAGCAGCCCTAGCGGGAGTTGGACAGATACGCAGTATTTT.

CDR3 sequence (DNA): TGCGCCAGCAGCTTGGCCCCTTTATCCTACGAGCAGTACTTC. Encoded protein: CASSLAPLSYEQYF. The chain is built from TRBV5-1 and TRBJ2-7; D uncertain. The V gene lost 0 bases and the J gene lost 1 base, with 8 bases spanning the gap. This CDR3 is built from 14 residues. CDR1 is SGHRS and CDR2 is YFSETQ in the germline V gene.

The sample holds a few counts of this clone. Other DNA sequences in the same sample also yield this CDR3. The genes are TRBV29-1 and TRBJ1-1; D is uncertain. Trimming pared 4 bases from V and 0 bases from J, leaving 9 bases between. The CDR3 spans 13 residues. CDR1 and CDR2 from the germline V gene are SQVTM and ANQGSEA. CDR3 protein: CSVVRPLNTEAFF. The CDR3 DNA follows: TGCAGCGTTGTACGGCCTCTGAACACTGAAGCTTTCTTT.

V is TRBV5-6 and J is TRBJ2-3; D could derive from TRBD1 or TRBD2 (5 bases each). With 4 bases removed from V and 1 base from J, the gap between germline ends came to 19 bases. The germline V gene has CDR1 SGHDT and CDR2 YYEEEE. This CDR3 comprises 17 residues. Here the CDR3 reads CASSGDAEGYRTDTQYF. CDR3 bases: TGTGCCAGCAGCGGGGACGCAGAGGGCTACCGCACAGATACGCAGTATTTT.

The chain combines TRBV28 with TRBJ1-5, with 9 bases matching TRBD1. CDR1 and CDR2 from the germline V gene are MDHEN and SYDVKM. The CDR3 runs to 16 residues. J was trimmed by 1 base and V by 6 bases; bases with no gene match: 7. CDR3 in amino acids: CASREQGARSNQPQHF. Written as DNA, the CDR3 is TGTGCCAGCAGGGAACAGGGGGCGCGAAGCAATCAGCCCCAGCATTTT.

V gene TRBV7-8 combines with J gene TRBJ2-1; 12 nucleotides align to TRBD2. Germline CDR1 SGHVS, CDR2 FQNEAQ. CDR3 length: 18 residues. V was pared by 3 bases and J by 9 bases, with 15 bases of the junction left unmatched. The CDR3: CASSFLQTSGRVDGEQFF. The CDR3 DNA reads TGTGCCAGCAGCTTCCTACAGACTAGCGGGAGAGTCGACGGTGAGCAGTTCTTC.

The chain employs TRBV7-8 and TRBJ1-1, with D maybe TRBD1 (6 bases). There are 18 residues in the CDR3. Deletions cut 1 base from V and 1 base from J, with 19 bases between. Germline CDR1 SGHVS, CDR2 FQNEAQ. The CDR3 DNA is TGTGCCAGCAGCTTAGTCGATAAGGGGGTTGAGTGGAACACTGAAGCTTTCTTT. Amino acids: CASSLVDKGVEWNTEAFF.

The chain is built from TRBV28 and TRBJ2-5; 8 positions agree with TRBD2. CDR3 length equals 16 residues. Germline lookup yields CDR1 MDHEN and CDR2 SYDVKM. The V and J ends lost 2 bases and 1 base, in that order; junction bases with no gene match: 6. The CDR3 DNA reads as TGTGCCAGCAGTTTACAAGCGGGGGAGCCCCAAGAGACCCAGTACTTC. Its protein product is CASSLQAGEPQETQYF. The variable domain in full, completed from reference TRBV28 and TRBJ2-5, reads DVKVTQSSRYLVKRTGEKVFLECVQDMDHENMFWYRQDPGLGLRLIYFSYDVKMKEKGDIPEGYSVSREKKERFSLILESASTNQTSMYLCASSLQAGEPQETQYFGPGTRLLVL.

V usage is TRBV29-1 and J usage is TRBJ2-1; 12 nucleotides agree with TRBD1. There are 15 residues in the CDR3. Trimming took 3 bases from V and 4 from J; bases not matched to a gene: 4. CDR1 is SQVTM, CDR2 ANQGSEA, per germline. The CDR3 DNA follows: TGCAGCGTTGAGCGGGACAGGGGGCGATACAATGAGCAGTTCTTC. Its protein product is CSVERDRGRYNEQFF.

This clone was detected only once. This chain links TRBV7-2 with TRBJ2-7, with 11 bases lining up with TRBD2. V shed 6 bases and J 0 bases; nucleotides not matched to a gene: 7. The CDR3 sequence is 16 residues long. From germline, CDR1 is SGHTA and CDR2 FQGNSA. In DNA, the CDR3 is TGTGCCAGCAGTGCGGGACTAGCGGTAAGCTCCTACGAGCAGTACTTC. Its translation: CASSAGLAVSSYEQYF. The variable domain in full, completed from reference TRBV7-2 and TRBJ2-7, reads GAGVSQSPSNKVTEKGKDVELRCDPISGHTALYWYRQSLGQGLEFLIYFQGNSAPDKSGLPSDRFSAERTGGSVSTLTIQRTQQEDSAVYLCASSAGLAVSSYEQYFGPGTRLTVT.

CDR3 bases: TGTGCCGCTCGCCCTATGAACACTGAAGCTTTCTTT. Protein sequence: CAARPMNTEAFF. The chain is built from TRBV6-1 and TRBJ1-1; D gene unclear. CDR1 and CDR2 from the germline V gene are MNHNS and SASEGT. Trimming took off 11 bases at V and 0 bases at J, with 10 bases between the two ends. CDR3 size: 12 residues.

J is TRBJ2-5 and V is TRBV6-5, with D possibly called TRBD1 or TRBD2 (5 bases each). Trimming took 2 bases from V and 4 from J, leaving 14 bases between them. Germline V gene lookup returns CDR1 MNHEY and CDR2 SVGAGI. The CDR3 sequence is 15 residues long. The CDR3 here is CASSYRQGGGETQYF. The CDR3 DNA is TGTGCCAGCAGTTACCGGCAGGGTGGGGGAGAGACCCAGTACTTC.